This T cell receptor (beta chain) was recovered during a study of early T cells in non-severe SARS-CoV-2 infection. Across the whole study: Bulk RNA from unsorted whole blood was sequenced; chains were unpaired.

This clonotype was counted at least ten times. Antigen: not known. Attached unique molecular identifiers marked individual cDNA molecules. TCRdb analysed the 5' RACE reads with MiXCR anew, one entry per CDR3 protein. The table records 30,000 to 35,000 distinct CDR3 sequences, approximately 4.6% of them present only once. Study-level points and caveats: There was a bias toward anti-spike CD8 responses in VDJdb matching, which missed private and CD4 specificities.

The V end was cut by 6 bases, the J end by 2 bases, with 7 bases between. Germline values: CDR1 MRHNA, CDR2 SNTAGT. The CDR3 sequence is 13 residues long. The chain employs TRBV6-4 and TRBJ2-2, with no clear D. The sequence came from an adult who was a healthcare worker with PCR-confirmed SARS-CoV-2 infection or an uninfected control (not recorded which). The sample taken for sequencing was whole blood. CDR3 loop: CASSTKNTGELFF. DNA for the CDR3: TGTGCCAGCAGCACCAAAAACACCGGGGAGCTGTTTTTT.